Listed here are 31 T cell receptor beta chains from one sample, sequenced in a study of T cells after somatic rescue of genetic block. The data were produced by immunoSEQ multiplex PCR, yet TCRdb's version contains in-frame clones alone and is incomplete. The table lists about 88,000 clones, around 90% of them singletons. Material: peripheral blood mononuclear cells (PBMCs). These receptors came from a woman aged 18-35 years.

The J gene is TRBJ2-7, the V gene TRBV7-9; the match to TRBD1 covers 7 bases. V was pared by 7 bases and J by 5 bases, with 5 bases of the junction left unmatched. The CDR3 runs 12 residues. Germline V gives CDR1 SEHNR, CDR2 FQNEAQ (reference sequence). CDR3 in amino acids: CASNQGGHEQYF. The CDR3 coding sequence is TGTGCCAGCAATCAAGGGGGCCACGAGCAGTACTTC.

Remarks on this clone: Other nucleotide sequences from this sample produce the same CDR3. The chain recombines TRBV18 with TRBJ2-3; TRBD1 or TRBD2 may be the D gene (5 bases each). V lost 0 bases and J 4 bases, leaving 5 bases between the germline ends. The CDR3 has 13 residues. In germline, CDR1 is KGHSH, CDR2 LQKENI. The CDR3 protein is CASSPPGADTQYF. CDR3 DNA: TGTGCCAGCTCACCACCGGGGGCAGATACGCAGTATTTT.

The CDR3 sequence is CASSLAGGLLNEQFF. The DNA of the CDR3 is TGTGCCAGCAGCTTGGCGGGGGGACTGCTCAATGAGCAGTTCTTC. The chain combines TRBV5-4 with TRBJ2-1; 7 nucleotides align to TRBD2. The ends lost 0 bases at V and 6 bases at J; junction bases unmatched: 6. The CDR3 loop spans 15 amino acids. The germline V gene has CDR1 SGHNT and CDR2 YYREEE (reference sequence).

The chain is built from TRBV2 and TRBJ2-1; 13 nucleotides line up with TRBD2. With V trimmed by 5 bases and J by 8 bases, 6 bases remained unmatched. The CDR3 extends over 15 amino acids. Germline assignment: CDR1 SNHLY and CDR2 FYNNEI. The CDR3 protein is CASSPTSGRVDEQFF. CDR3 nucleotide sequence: TGTGCCAGCAGTCCTACTAGCGGGAGGGTCGATGAGCAGTTCTTC. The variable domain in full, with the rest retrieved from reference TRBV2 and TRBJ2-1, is EPEVTQTPSHQVTQMGQEVILRCVPISNHLYFYWYRQILGQKVEFLVSFYNNEISEKSEIFDDQFSVERPDGSNFTLKIRSTKLEDSAMYFCASSPTSGRVDEQFFGPGTRLTVL.

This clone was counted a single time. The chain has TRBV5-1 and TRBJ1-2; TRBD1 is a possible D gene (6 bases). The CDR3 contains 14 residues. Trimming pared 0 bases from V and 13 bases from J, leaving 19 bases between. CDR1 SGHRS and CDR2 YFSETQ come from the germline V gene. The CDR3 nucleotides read TGCGCCAGCAGCTTGGAACAGGGCTCTGGTCGTTTCACCTTC. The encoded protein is CASSLEQGSGRFTF.

The CDR3 reads CASRQEGGVTEAFF. The CDR3 bases are TGTGCCAGCAGGCAAGAAGGAGGTGTAACTGAAGCTTTCTTT. This rearrangement joins TRBV28 to TRBJ1-1; D gene ambiguous. The V gene's germline CDR1 is MDHEN and CDR2 SYDVKM. Trimming pared 6 bases from V and 5 bases from J, leaving 16 bases between. The CDR3 is 14 residues long.

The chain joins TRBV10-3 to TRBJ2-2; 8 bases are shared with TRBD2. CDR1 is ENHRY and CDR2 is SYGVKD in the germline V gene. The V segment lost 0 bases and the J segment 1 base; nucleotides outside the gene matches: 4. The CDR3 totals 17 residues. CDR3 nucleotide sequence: TGTGCCATCAGTGAGTCGACTAGCGCTAAGAACACCGGGGAGCTGTTTTTT. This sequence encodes CAISESTSAKNTGELFF.

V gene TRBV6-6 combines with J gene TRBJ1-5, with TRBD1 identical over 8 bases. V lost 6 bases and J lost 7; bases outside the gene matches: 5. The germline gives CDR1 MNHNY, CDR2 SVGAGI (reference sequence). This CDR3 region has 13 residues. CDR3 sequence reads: CASRGQGVQPQHF. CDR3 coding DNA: TGTGCCAGCAGAGGACAGGGCGTCCAGCCCCAGCATTTT.

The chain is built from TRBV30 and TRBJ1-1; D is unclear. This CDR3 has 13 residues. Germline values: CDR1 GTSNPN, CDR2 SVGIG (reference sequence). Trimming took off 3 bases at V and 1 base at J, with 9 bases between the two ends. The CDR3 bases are TGTGCCTGGAGCCCACCGCAGAACACTGAAGCTTTCTTT. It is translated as CAWSPPQNTEAFF.

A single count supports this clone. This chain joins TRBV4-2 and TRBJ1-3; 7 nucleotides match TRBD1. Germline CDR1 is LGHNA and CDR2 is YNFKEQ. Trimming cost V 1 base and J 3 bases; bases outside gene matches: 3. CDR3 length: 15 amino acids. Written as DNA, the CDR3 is TGTGCCAGCAGCCAAGGACAGGGTTATGGAAACACCATATATTTT. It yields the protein CASSQGQGYGNTIYF.

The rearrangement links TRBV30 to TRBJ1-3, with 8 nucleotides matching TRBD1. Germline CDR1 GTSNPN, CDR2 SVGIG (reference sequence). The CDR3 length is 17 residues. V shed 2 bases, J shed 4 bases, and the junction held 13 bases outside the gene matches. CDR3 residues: CAWSKPDRAYRGNTIYF. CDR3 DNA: TGTGCCTGGAGTAAGCCGGACAGGGCCTATCGAGGAAACACCATATATTTT.

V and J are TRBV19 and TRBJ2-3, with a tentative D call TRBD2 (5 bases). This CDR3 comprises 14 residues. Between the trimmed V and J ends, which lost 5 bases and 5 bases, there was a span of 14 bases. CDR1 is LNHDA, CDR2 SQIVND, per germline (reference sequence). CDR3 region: CASSPTWSGDTQYF. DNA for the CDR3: TGTGCCAGTAGTCCTACATGGAGCGGAGATACGCAGTATTTT.

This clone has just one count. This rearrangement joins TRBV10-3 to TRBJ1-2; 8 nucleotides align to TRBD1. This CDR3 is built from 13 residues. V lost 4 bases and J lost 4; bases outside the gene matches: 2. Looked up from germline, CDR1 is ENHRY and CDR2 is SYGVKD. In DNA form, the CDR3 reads TGTGCCATCAGTGGAGGACAGGGCTATGGCTACACCTTC. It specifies CAISGGQGYGYTF.

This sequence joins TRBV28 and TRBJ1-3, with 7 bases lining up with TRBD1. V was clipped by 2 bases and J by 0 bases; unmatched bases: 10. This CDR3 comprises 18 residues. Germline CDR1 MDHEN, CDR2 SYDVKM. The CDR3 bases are TGTGCCAGCAGTTTACCGGCTGGGACAGTAATCTCTGGAAACACCATATATTTT. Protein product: CASSLPAGTVISGNTIYF.

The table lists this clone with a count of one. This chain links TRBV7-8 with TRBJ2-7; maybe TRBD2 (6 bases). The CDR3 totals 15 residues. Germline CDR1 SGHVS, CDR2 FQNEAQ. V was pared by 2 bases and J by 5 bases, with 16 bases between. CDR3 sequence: CASSLLGRGGNEQYF. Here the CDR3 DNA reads TGTGCCAGCAGCTTACTGGGTAGGGGAGGTAACGAGCAGTACTTC.

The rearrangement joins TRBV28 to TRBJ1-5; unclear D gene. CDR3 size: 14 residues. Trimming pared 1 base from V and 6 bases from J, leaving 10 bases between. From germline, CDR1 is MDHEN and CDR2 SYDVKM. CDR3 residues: CASSLYRYTQPQHF. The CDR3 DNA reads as TGTGCCAGCAGTTTATATCGGTACACTCAGCCCCAGCATTTT.

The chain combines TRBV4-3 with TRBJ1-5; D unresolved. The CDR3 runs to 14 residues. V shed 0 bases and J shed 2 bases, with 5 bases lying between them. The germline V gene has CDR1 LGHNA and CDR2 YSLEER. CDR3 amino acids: CASSQDGRNQPQHF. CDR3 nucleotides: TGCGCCAGCAGCCAAGACGGTCGCAATCAGCCCCAGCATTTT.

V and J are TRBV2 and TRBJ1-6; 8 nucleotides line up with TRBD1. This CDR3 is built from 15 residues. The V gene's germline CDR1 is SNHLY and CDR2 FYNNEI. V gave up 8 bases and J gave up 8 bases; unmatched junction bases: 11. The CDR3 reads CASSGTGYGDSPLHF. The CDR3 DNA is TGTGCCAGCTCCGGGACAGGATATGGGGATTCACCCCTCCACTTT.

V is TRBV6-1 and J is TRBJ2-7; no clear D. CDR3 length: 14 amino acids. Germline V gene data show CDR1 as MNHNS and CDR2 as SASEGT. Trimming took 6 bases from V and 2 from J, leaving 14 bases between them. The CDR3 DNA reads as TGTGCCAGCAGCGAATTGACGTCTACCTACGAGCAGTACTTC. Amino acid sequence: CASSELTSTYEQYF.

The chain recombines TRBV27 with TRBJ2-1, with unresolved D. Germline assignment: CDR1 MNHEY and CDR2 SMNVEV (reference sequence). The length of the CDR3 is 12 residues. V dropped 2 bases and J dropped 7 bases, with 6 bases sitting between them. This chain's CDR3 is CASSLRGNEQFF. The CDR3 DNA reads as TGTGCCAGCAGTTTACGCGGTAATGAGCAGTTCTTC.

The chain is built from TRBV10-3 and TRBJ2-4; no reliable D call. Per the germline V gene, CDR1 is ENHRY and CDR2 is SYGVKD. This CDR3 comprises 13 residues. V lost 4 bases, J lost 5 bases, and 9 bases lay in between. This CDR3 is CAISATLENIQYF. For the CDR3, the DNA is TGTGCCATCAGTGCCACACTTGAAAACATTCAGTACTTC.

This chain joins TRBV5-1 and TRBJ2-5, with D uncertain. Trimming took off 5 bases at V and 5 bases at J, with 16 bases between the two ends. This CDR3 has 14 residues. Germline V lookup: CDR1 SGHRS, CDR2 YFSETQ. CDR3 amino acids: CASRLWQPAETQYF. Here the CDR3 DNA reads TGCGCCAGCAGGCTATGGCAGCCGGCTGAGACCCAGTACTTC.

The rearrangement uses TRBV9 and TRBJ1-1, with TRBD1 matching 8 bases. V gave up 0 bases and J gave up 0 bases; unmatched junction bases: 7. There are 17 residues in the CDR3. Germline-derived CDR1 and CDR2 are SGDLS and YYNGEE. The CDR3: CASSVAGDRGLNTEAFF. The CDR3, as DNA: TGTGCCAGCAGCGTAGCTGGTGACAGGGGCCTGAACACTGAAGCTTTCTTT.

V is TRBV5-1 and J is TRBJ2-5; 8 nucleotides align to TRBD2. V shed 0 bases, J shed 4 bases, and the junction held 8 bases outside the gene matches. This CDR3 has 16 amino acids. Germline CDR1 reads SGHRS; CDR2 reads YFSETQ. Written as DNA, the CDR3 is TGCGCCAGCAGCTTGGAACGTACTAGCGGCCGAGAGACCCAGTACTTC. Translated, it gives CASSLERTSGRETQYF.

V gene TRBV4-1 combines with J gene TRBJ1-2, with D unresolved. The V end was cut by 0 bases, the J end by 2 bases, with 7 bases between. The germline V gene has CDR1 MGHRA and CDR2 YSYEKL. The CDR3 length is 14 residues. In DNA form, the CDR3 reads TGCGCCAGCAGCCAAGAGGGCAGGAACTATGGCTACACCTTC. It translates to CASSQEGRNYGYTF.

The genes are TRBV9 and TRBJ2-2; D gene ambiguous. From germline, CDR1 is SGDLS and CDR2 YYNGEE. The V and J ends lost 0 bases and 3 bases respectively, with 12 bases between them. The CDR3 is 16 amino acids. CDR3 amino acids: CASSVDVRTHTGELFF. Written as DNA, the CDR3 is TGTGCCAGCAGCGTAGATGTCCGGACCCACACCGGGGAGCTGTTTTTT.

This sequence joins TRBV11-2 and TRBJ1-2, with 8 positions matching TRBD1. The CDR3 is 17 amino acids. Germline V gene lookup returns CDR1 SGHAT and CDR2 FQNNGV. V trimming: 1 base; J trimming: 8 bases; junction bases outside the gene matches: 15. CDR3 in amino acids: CASSLAQDRGRAGGYTF. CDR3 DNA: TGTGCCAGCAGCTTAGCCCAAGACAGGGGTAGGGCGGGCGGCTACACCTTC.

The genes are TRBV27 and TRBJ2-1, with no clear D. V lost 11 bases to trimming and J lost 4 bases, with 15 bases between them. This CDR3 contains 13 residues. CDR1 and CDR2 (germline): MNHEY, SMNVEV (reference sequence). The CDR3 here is CAAFIVRYNEQFF. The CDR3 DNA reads TGTGCCGCCTTCATAGTGCGGTACAATGAGCAGTTCTTC.

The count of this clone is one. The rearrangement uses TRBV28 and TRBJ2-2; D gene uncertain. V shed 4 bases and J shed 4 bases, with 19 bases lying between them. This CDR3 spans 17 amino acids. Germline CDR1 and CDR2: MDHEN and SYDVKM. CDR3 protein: CASSYPLEGKSTGELFF. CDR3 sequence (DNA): TGTGCCAGCAGTTATCCCCTCGAAGGCAAGTCCACCGGGGAGCTGTTTTTT.

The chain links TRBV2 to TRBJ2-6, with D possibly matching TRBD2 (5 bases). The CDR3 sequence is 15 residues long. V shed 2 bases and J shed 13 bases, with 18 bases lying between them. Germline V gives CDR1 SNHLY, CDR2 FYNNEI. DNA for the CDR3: TGTGCCAGCAGTGAAAGGCCTAGCCCACCGAGGGTCCTGACTTTC. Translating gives CASSERPSPPRVLTF.

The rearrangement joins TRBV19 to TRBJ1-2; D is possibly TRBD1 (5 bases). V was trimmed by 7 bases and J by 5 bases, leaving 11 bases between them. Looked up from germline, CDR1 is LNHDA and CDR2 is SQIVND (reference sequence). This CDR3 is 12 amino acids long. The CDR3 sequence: CASTPGGYGYTF. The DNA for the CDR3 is TGTGCCAGTACTCCGGGGGGGTATGGCTACACCTTC.